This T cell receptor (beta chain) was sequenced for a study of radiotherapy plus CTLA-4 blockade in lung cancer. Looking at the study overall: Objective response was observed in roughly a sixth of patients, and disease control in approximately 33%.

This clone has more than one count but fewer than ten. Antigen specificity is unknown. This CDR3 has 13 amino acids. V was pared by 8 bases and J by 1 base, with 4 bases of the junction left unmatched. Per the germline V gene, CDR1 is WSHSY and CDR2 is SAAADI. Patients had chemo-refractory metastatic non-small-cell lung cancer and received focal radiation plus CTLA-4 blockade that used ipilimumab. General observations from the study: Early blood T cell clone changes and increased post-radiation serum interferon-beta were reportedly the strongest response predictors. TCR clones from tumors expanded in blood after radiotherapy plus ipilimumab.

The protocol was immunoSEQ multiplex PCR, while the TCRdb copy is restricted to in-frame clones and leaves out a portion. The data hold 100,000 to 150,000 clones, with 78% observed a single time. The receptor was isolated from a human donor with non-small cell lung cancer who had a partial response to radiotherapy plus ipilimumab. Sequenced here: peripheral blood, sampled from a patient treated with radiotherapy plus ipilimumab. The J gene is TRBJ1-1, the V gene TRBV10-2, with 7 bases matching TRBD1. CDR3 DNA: TGCGCCAGCGGGGGACAGTGGAACACTGAAGCTTTCTTT. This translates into CASGGQWNTEAFF.